A single sample gave rise to the 7 T cell receptor beta chains below, sequenced in a study of prognosis after radiotherapy for stage I lung cancer. Amplicons of TCR beta CDR3 were generated from genomic DNA by two-round multiplex PCR. Each TRBV and TRBJ gene had its own primer in the first PCR round. TCRdb reprocessed the multiplex PCR reads via MiXCR and lists one record per CDR3 protein. Seen here are some 35,000 distinct CDR3 sequences, nearly 35% observed once, and the top ten hold 16%. The material was PBMCs, obtained before or after stereotactic body radiation therapy (not recorded which). Receptor source: a donor aged 50 or older with non-small cell lung cancer.

The chain recombines TRBV29-1 with TRBJ2-5, with 11 bases matching TRBD1. This CDR3 has 16 residues. V shed 2 bases and J 2 bases; nucleotides not matched to a gene: 7. Germline V gene data show CDR1 as SQVTM and CDR2 as ANQGSEA. The CDR3 DNA reads TGCAGCGTTGAAAGGGGACAGGGGGTCTTGCAAGAGACCCAGTACTTC. Protein sequence: CSVERGQGVLQETQYF. Complete variable domain (other parts from reference TRBV29-1 and TRBJ2-5): SAVISQKPSRDICQRGTSLTIQCQVDSQVTMMFWYRQQPGQSLTLIATANQGSEATYESGFVIDKFPISRPNLTFSTLTVSNMSPEDSSIYLCSVERGQGVLQETQYFGPGTRLLVL.

In the case of this clonotype: This could be a read error, since a much larger clone is one nucleotide away. This rearrangement joins TRBV6-5 to TRBJ1-1; TRBD1 matches at 8 bases. The CDR3 runs 12 residues. The ends lost 2 bases at V and 12 bases at J; junction bases unmatched: 5. Germline loops: CDR1 MNHEY, CDR2 SVGAGI. DNA of the CDR3: TGTGCCAGCAGTTACACGACAGGGGTGTCTTTCTTT. It codes for CASSYTTGVSFF.

This clonotype has ten or more counts. This rearrangement joins TRBV7-8 to TRBJ2-3; unclear D gene. This CDR3 region has 18 residues. Trimming pared 2 bases from V and 0 bases from J, leaving 18 bases between. Germline-derived CDR1 and CDR2 are SGHVS and FQNEAQ. This chain's CDR3 is CASSLRARTSLSTDTQYF. CDR3 sequence (DNA): TGTGCCAGCAGCTTAAGAGCGAGAACCTCCCTAAGCACAGATACGCAGTATTTT.

A few counts support this clonotype. A clone one base away is much larger, so this may be a read error. The chain links TRBV10-3 to TRBJ2-1; D is undetermined. This CDR3 is 12 amino acids long. CDR1 and CDR2 (germline): ENHRY, SYGVKD. The CDR3 region is CSISEVGNEQFF. For the CDR3, the DNA is TGTTCCATCAGTGAAGTGGGCAATGAGCAGTTCTTC.

Regarding this clonotype: With a much larger clone just one base away, this may be a read error. The chain has TRBV6-1 and TRBJ2-5; 7 nucleotides agree with TRBD2. Germline V gene sequence: CDR1 MNHNS, CDR2 SASEGT. Losses at the gene ends were 10 bases for V and 5 bases for J; bases not matched to a gene: 13. CDR3 size: 14 residues. CDR3 DNA: TGTGCCACCGAGGCGGGGGTGGGATCCGAGACCCAGTACTTC. Amino acid sequence: CATEAGVGSETQYF.

This clonotype was picked up many times. This rearrangement joins TRBV18 to TRBJ2-1; D gene uncertain. This CDR3 spans 14 amino acids. The germline gives CDR1 KGHSH, CDR2 LQKENI. Trimming stripped 1 base from V and 8 bases from J, with 12 bases between. The CDR3 DNA sequence: TGTGCCAGCTCACCACAAGCCGGAGAGGATGAGCAGTTCTTC. Its translation is CASSPQAGEDEQFF.

The table lists this clonotype with many counts. The chain has TRBV9 and TRBJ2-3; D is unclear. This CDR3 comprises 14 residues. The germline V gene has CDR1 SGDLS and CDR2 YYNGEE. Trimming cost V 9 bases and J 2 bases, with 16 bases left between them. CDR3 in DNA: TGTGCCACCCCAGAGCTCCCTTTCACAGATACGCAGTATTTT. Encoded protein: CATPELPFTDTQYF.